Below, 2 T cell receptor beta chains from the same sample are listed, as sequenced in a study of PD-1 blockade in classical Hodgkin lymphoma. Profiled with immunoSEQ multiplex PCR; TCRdb holds only in-frame clones, not every one. Here the sample spans about 25,000 clones, around 86% being singletons. Sample time point: cycle 4 day 1 (C4D1), after 6 weeks of nivolumab. With no exception, relapse followed autologous stem cell transplantation in all patients, and brentuximab vedotin exposure varied. Researchers report purifying CD4+ T cells from thawed PBMCs by magnetic negative selection. The sample here was CD4+ T cells from blood, taken before the fourth cycle of nivolumab. The receptor source for this set is a human donor with classical Hodgkin lymphoma.

This clone has just a few counts. The gene calls are TRBV7-2 and TRBJ2-1, with 9 bases lining up with TRBD2. The CDR3 spans 14 residues. Germline loops: CDR1 SGHTA, CDR2 FQGNSA. Losses at the gene ends were 2 bases for V and 8 bases for J; bases not matched to a gene: 4. As DNA, the CDR3 is TGTGCCAGCAGCTTATGGCGGGGGGGCGATGAGCAGTTCTTC. Translating it yields CASSLWRGGDEQFF.

The rearrangement uses TRBV27 and TRBJ1-5; 7 bases line up with TRBD1. Germline CDR1 is MNHEY and CDR2 is SMNVEV (reference sequence). The CDR3 runs to 16 residues. V lost 5 bases and J lost 5; bases outside the gene matches: 12. This CDR3 reads CASSASYLGQHQPQHF. In DNA form, the CDR3 reads TGTGCCAGCAGTGCGTCCTATCTGGGACAGCATCAGCCCCAGCATTTT.